This T cell receptor beta chain was observed in a study of blood T cell repertoires in COVID-19. The repertoire was sequenced with immunoSEQ multiplex PCR; TCRdb's copy has only in-frame clones and lacks some. Seen here are roughly 100,000 clones, roughly 76% observed once, and the top ten hold approximately 9%. Germline V gene lookup returns CDR1 MNHEY and CDR2 SVGAGI. The CDR3 has 13 residues. Deletions cut 7 bases from V and 5 bases from J, with 14 bases between. The rearrangement uses TRBV6-5 and TRBJ1-1, with TRBD1 as a possible D gene (6 bases). This TCR came from a woman aged 70-85 years with acute or convalescent COVID-19. The specimen was peripheral blood. DNA for the CDR3: TGTGCCAGCAATGGGGGCCCCGTTACTGAAGCTTTCTTT. Amino acid sequence: CASNGGPVTEAFF.